This TCR beta chain derives from a study of CD8 T cells in Susac syndrome. Roughly 0.45 to 1 ug RNA was reverse transcribed with random hexamers. In TCRdb, the immunoSEQ multiplex PCR reads were re-called with MiXCR into one record per CDR3 protein. The sample holds about 150,000 distinct CDR3 sequences, approximately 94% seen once. Recently defined diagnostic criteria classed the Susac syndrome patients as definite or probable. The sequence was collected from a human donor with Susac syndrome. Sequencing input: CD4+ T cells from PBMCs.

CDR3 amino acids: CSAIRTGLAKNIQYF. CDR3 sequence (DNA): TGCAGTGCTATCCGGACAGGACTAGCCAAAAACATTCAGTACTTC. The chain employs TRBV20-1 and TRBJ2-4; 7 nucleotides align to TRBD1. This CDR3 contains 15 residues. The germline V gene has CDR1 DFQATT and CDR2 SNEGSKA (reference sequence). V shed 4 bases and J 0 bases; nucleotides not matched to a gene: 6.